This T cell receptor beta chain stems from a study of T cell repertoires in cytomegalovirus infection. Study in general: Signatures in public TCR beta sequences pointed to both CMV infection and matching HLA type. Study-wide findings and caveats: Carriers of CMV and the relevant HLA type were discriminated by public TCR beta frequency. In two of eight donors, the top clonotype was HLA-C-restricted CMV-specific.

About this clonotype itself: The antigen is not known.

TCRdb itself ran the reads through MiXCR, one entry per CDR3 protein. The table lists about 110,000 distinct CDR3 sequences, under 30% of them singletons. This CDR3 region has 16 residues. Germline lookup yields CDR1 SGHAT and CDR2 FQNNGV. With 1 base clipped from V and 2 bases from J, the junction kept 4 bases outside the gene matches. This material consisted of CD8+ T cells from cultured PBMCs, taken from culture after CMV antigen stimulation. This receptor was obtained from a human donor in good health (CMV status not recorded). Some clones in this sample may be carry-over from other donors' samples. This chain links TRBV11-2 with TRBJ2-3; 9 bases agree with TRBD1. CDR3 nucleotides: TGTGCCAGCAGCTTAGGGTGGGACAGGGACACAGATACGCAGTATTTT. Amino acids: CASSLGWDRDTDTQYF.